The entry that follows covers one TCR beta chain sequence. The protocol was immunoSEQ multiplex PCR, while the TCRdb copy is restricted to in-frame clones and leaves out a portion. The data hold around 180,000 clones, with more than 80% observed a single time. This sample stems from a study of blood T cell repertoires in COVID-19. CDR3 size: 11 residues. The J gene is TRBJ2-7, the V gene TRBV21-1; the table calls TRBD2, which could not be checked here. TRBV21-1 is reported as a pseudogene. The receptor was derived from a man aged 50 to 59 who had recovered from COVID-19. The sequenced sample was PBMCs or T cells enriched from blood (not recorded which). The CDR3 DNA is TGTGCCAGCAGCTCCTACTACGAGCAGTACTTC. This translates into CASSSYYEQYF.